The 31 T cell receptor beta chains below were found in one sample sequenced in a study of OX40 agonist ivuxolimab in advanced cancers. The library was prepared using the immunoSEQ multiplex PCR assay. The clones in this table, taken by TCRdb from immuneACCESS, are in-frame only. Not every clone is retained; where verified, under half of the shortfall comes from an unresolved V gene, and the cause of the rest is unknown. This sample gives about 67,000 clones in total; approximately 90% of them show up just once. Of the sample, roughly an eighth is held by the ten largest clones. This material consisted of CD4+ or CD8+ T cells sorted from blood, taken in a trial of the OX40 agonist ivuxolimab. These receptors all come from an adult with an advanced solid tumor such as melanoma, head and neck, liver or kidney cancer.

V and J are TRBV19 and TRBJ1-1, with D unresolved. This CDR3 comprises 13 residues. Germline V lookup: CDR1 LNHDA, CDR2 SQIVND (reference sequence). V was shortened by 10 bases and J by 5 bases, with 17 bases between the two germline ends. The CDR3 nucleotides read TGTGCCACCGACCCCTCGCGGGGAACTGAAGCTTTCTTT. Translating gives CATDPSRGTEAFF.

The chain is built from TRBV18 and TRBJ2-7; tentatively, D is TRBD1 (6 bases). Trimming left V 3 bases short and J 5 bases short, with 17 bases between. The CDR3 has 15 amino acids. CDR1 and CDR2 from the germline V gene are KGHSH and LQKENI. CDR3 loop: CASSPTWGRFDEQYF. DNA of the CDR3: TGTGCCAGCTCACCTACATGGGGGCGGTTTGACGAGCAGTACTTC.

This rearrangement joins TRBV18 to TRBJ2-1, with a weak D call TRBD2 (6 bases). Germline lookup yields CDR1 KGHSH and CDR2 LQKENI. The CDR3 sequence is 16 residues long. The V and J ends lost 0 bases and 2 bases respectively, with 11 bases between them. The DNA of the CDR3 is TGTGCCAGCTCACCACCGATCGGAGGGCCCTACAATGAGCAGTTCTTC. Its protein product is CASSPPIGGPYNEQFF.

The gene calls are TRBV10-1 and TRBJ2-1; D may be TRBD2 (5 bases). V was clipped by 4 bases and J by 0 bases, with 13 bases between them. This CDR3 comprises 16 residues. Per the germline V gene, CDR1 is WNHNN and CDR2 is SYGVQD (reference sequence). CDR3 residues: CASSGETGYSYNEQFF. CDR3 DNA: TGCGCCAGCAGTGGTGAGACGGGATACTCCTACAATGAGCAGTTCTTC.

V usage is TRBV18 and J usage is TRBJ2-3; unclear D gene. Germline values: CDR1 KGHSH, CDR2 LQKENI. The CDR3 loop spans 16 amino acids. V gave up 1 base and J gave up 4 bases, with 15 bases separating them. In DNA, the CDR3 is TGTGCCAGCTCACCACTGGACCCTCGAAGGCCAGATACGCAGTATTTT. This translates into CASSPLDPRRPDTQYF.

The chain employs TRBV28 and TRBJ1-4; possibly TRBD1 for D (5 bases). This CDR3 region has 15 residues. CDR1 and CDR2 from the germline V gene are MDHEN and SYDVKM. Trimming shortened V by 6 bases and J by 0 bases, and 11 bases separated the two germline ends. CDR3 sequence: CASRIRGATNEKLFF. The CDR3 region has the DNA TGTGCCAGCAGAATTAGGGGTGCAACTAATGAAAAACTGTTTTTT.

This chain uses TRBV2 with TRBJ1-2; 9 bases agree with TRBD1. The ends lost 7 bases at V and 4 bases at J; junction bases unmatched: 4. The CDR3 consists of 13 residues. The V gene's germline CDR1 is SNHLY and CDR2 FYNNEI. CDR3: CASTVGQGYGYTF. CDR3 nucleotides: TGTGCCAGCACTGTGGGACAGGGCTATGGCTACACCTTC.

CDR3 residues: CASSQGNQPQHF. DNA for the CDR3: TGTGCCAGCAGTCAGGGTAATCAGCCCCAGCATTTT. The chain links TRBV5-4 to TRBJ1-5, with a possible D match to TRBD1 (5 bases). Germline loops: CDR1 SGHNT, CDR2 YYREEE (reference sequence). Trimming took off 5 bases at V and 4 bases at J, with 7 bases between the two ends. This CDR3 is 12 amino acids long.

The gene calls are TRBV6-1 and TRBJ2-1, with D uncertain. The V end was cut by 4 bases, the J end by 7 bases, with 14 bases between. The CDR3 length is 14 residues. From germline, CDR1 is MNHNS and CDR2 SASEGT. In DNA form, the CDR3 reads TGTGCCAGCAGTGTTTGGGTCCGAGAGAATGAGCAGTTCTTC. This translates into CASSVWVRENEQFF.

This chain connects TRBV2 to TRBJ2-7; D call uncertain. The CDR3 covers 12 residues. Germline CDR1 is SNHLY and CDR2 is FYNNEI. The V gene lost 0 bases and the J gene lost 2 bases, with 2 bases spanning the gap. The DNA for the CDR3 is TGTGCCAGCAGTGAAGCGCCCTACGAGCAGTACTTC. This gives the protein CASSEAPYEQYF.

The chain employs TRBV6-5 and TRBJ2-7, with D possibly matching TRBD1 (7 bases). Trimming shortened V by 2 bases and J by 7 bases, and 12 bases separated the two germline ends. Germline CDR1 reads MNHEY; CDR2 reads SVGAGI. CDR3 size: 13 residues. In DNA form, the CDR3 reads TGTGCCAGCAGTTACACACAGGGGAGGGAGCAGTACTTC. This codes for CASSYTQGREQYF.

The V gene is TRBV14, the J gene TRBJ1-4; 12 positions match TRBD1. Germline assignment: CDR1 SGHDN and CDR2 FVKESK. With 5 bases clipped from V and 4 bases from J, the junction kept 8 bases outside the gene matches. The CDR3 runs 17 residues. The CDR3 sequence is CASSNRDRGLGNEKLFF. In DNA form, the CDR3 reads TGTGCCAGCAGCAACCGGGACAGGGGGCTCGGTAATGAAAAACTGTTTTTT.

Here the CDR3 reads CASSFSGFGQPQHF. CDR3 bases: TGTGCCAGCAGTTTCTCAGGGTTTGGTCAGCCCCAGCATTTT. The chain recombines TRBV28 with TRBJ1-5; D perhaps matches TRBD1 (5 bases). This CDR3 contains 14 residues. V shed 3 bases and J shed 6 bases, with 12 bases lying between them. Looked up from germline, CDR1 is MDHEN and CDR2 is SYDVKM.

The genes are TRBV7-6 and TRBJ2-2; D may be TRBD1 (6 bases). The CDR3 is made up of 14 amino acids. Trimming cost V 1 base and J 11 bases, with 14 bases left between them. From germline, CDR1 is SGHVS and CDR2 FNYEAQ. The CDR3 nucleotides are TGTGCCAGCAGCTTAGAAGCAGGGGCCCTCGAGCTGTTTTTT. Translating it yields CASSLEAGALELFF.

The table lists this clone with a count of one. The chain is built from TRBV27 and TRBJ2-6; the match to TRBD1 covers 11 bases. From germline, CDR1 is MNHEY and CDR2 SMNVEV (reference sequence). V dropped 6 bases and J dropped 0; count of bases not matched to a gene: 7. The CDR3 consists of 18 residues. This chain's CDR3 is CASSNRDRGYSGANVLTF. The CDR3 DNA reads TGTGCCAGCAGCAACCGGGACAGGGGGTACTCTGGGGCCAACGTCCTGACTTTC. Full variable domain (outside the CDR3, taken from reference TRBV27 and TRBJ2-6): EAQVTQNPRYLITVTGKKLTVTCSQNMNHEYMSWYRQDPGLGLRQIYYSMNVEVTDKGDVPEGYKVSRKEKRNFPLILESPSPNQTSLYFCASSNRDRGYSGANVLTFGAGSRLTVL.

The chain carries TRBV4-2 and TRBJ2-7; 7 positions match TRBD2. V lost 5 bases, J lost 0 bases, and 4 bases stayed unmatched. The CDR3 extends over 14 amino acids. Germline loops: CDR1 LGHNA, CDR2 YNFKEQ. The CDR3 region is CASSFGGVSYEQYF. The CDR3 DNA reads TGTGCCAGCAGCTTTGGGGGGGTCTCCTACGAGCAGTACTTC.

The rearrangement links TRBV27 to TRBJ1-5; 9 nucleotides line up with TRBD1. The CDR3 is 14 residues long. After removal of 7 bases from V and 5 bases from J, the junction contained 6 bases not matched to a gene. The V gene's germline CDR1 is MNHEY and CDR2 SMNVEV (reference sequence). For the CDR3, the DNA is TGTGCCAGCATACGGGACAGGGAACATCAGCCCCAGCATTTT. Protein: CASIRDREHQPQHF.

The chain carries TRBV15 and TRBJ1-1; no firm D call. Trimming removed 5 bases from V and 1 base from J, with 14 bases in between. This CDR3 comprises 15 residues. CDR1 and CDR2 from the germline V gene are LNHNV and YYDKDF (reference sequence). The CDR3 DNA sequence: TGTGCCACCAGCCGAGTCGGGCAGCAGAACACTGAAGCTTTCTTT. This codes for CATSRVGQQNTEAFF.

This clone has just a few counts. The chain employs TRBV28 and TRBJ2-1; D perhaps matches TRBD1 (6 bases). CDR1 MDHEN and CDR2 SYDVKM come from the germline V gene. Trimming took 1 base from V and 4 from J, leaving 11 bases between them. The CDR3 runs to 15 residues. Here the CDR3 DNA reads TGTGCCAGCAGTTTATCCAGGGGTTATTACAATGAGCAGTTCTTC. The encoded protein is CASSLSRGYYNEQFF.

This clone appeared a single time. J is TRBJ1-2 and V is TRBV5-1, with D perhaps TRBD1 (6 bases). Germline assignment: CDR1 SGHRS and CDR2 YFSETQ. CDR3 length: 14 amino acids. Trimming left V 0 bases short and J 2 bases short, with 8 bases between. The CDR3 nucleotides read TGCGCCAGCAGCTTGGAGGGGGGCAACTATGGCTACACCTTC. Translated, it gives CASSLEGGNYGYTF.

This chain joins TRBV19 and TRBJ2-1; maybe TRBD1 (6 bases). Trimming removed 6 bases from V and 4 bases from J, with 13 bases in between. Germline-derived CDR1 and CDR2 are LNHDA and SQIVND (reference sequence). The CDR3 is 14 amino acids. CDR3 residues: CASSRDTIYNEQFF. The CDR3 DNA follows: TGTGCCAGTAGCCGGGACACGATATACAATGAGCAGTTCTTC.

This chain uses TRBV18 with TRBJ2-7; D gene unclear. Between the trimmed V and J ends, which lost 4 bases and 5 bases, there was a span of 18 bases. Germline V CDR1 and CDR2: KGHSH, LQKENI. The CDR3 sequence is 15 residues long. The CDR3 loop is CASSLTMTGAHEQYF. Here the CDR3 DNA reads TGTGCCAGCTCACTCACAATGACCGGTGCCCACGAGCAGTACTTC.

The rearrangement joins TRBV29-1 to TRBJ1-2; D not resolved. Germline V gene sequence: CDR1 SQVTM, CDR2 ANQGSEA. CDR3 length: 11 amino acids. Deletions cut 5 bases from V and 7 bases from J, with 11 bases between. CDR3 sequence: CSVSSTFGYTF. Here the CDR3 DNA reads TGCAGCGTTTCTAGTACATTTGGCTACACCTTC.

This clone is a singleton in its sample. V gene TRBV6-1 combines with J gene TRBJ2-1; D is possibly TRBD1 (6 bases). The CDR3 is 15 residues long. From germline, CDR1 is MNHNS and CDR2 SASEGT. V lost 3 bases and J 6 bases, leaving 15 bases between the germline ends. In DNA, the CDR3 is TGTGCCAGCAGTGATTTTCCAGGGGCTGGCAATGAGCAGTTCTTC. Translation: CASSDFPGAGNEQFF.

This clone showed up just a few times. The chain has TRBV4-2 and TRBJ2-1; 8 nucleotides match TRBD1. The CDR3 covers 14 residues. Germline CDR1 LGHNA, CDR2 YNFKEQ. Trimming at V came to 2 bases and at J to 8 bases, leaving 5 bases not matched to a gene. CDR3 sequence (DNA): TGTGCCAGCAGCCAAACAGGGGGAAGGGATGAGCAGTTCTTC. Amino acids: CASSQTGGRDEQFF.

V is TRBV5-6 and J is TRBJ1-5, with D possibly TRBD1 on 6 matching bases. The CDR3 loop spans 17 amino acids. The germline gives CDR1 SGHDT, CDR2 YYEEEE. With 6 bases removed from V and 0 bases from J, the gap between germline ends came to 19 bases. CDR3 nucleotide sequence: TGTGCCAGCACGGAAGGGGGGGCCCGAACTAGCAATCAGCCCCAGCATTTT. This codes for CASTEGGARTSNQPQHF.

This clone was recorded only once. The chain combines TRBV4-1 with TRBJ2-5; no firm D call. V was cut by 1 base and J by 3 bases, with 9 bases left in between. The CDR3 covers 14 residues. CDR1 is MGHRA and CDR2 is YSYEKL in the germline V gene. CDR3 in amino acids: CASSQVSWEETQYF. Written as DNA, the CDR3 is TGCGCCAGCAGCCAAGTCTCATGGGAAGAGACCCAGTACTTC.

The rearrangement links TRBV6-6 to TRBJ2-7; 14 bases match TRBD2. This CDR3 region has 15 residues. The junction had 6 bases not matched to a gene; V was cut back by 6 bases and J by 5 bases. In germline, CDR1 is MNHNY, CDR2 SVGAGI (reference sequence). In nucleotides, the CDR3 is TGTGCCAGCAGCTCAGGGACTAGCGGGAGTAACGAGCAGTACTTC. The encoded protein is CASSSGTSGSNEQYF.

This clone was detected only once. The chain joins TRBV13 to TRBJ2-3, with TRBD2 identical over 8 bases. CDR1 and CDR2 (germline): PRHDT, FYEKMQ (reference sequence). J gave up 2 bases and V 3 bases, and 10 bases lay outside the gene matches. The CDR3 is made up of 17 amino acids. The DNA for the CDR3 is TGTGCCAGCAGCTTTGTAACGGGACTAGACAACACAGATACGCAGTATTTT. Its protein product is CASSFVTGLDNTDTQYF.

The chain links TRBV6-5 to TRBJ2-1; maybe TRBD2 (5 bases). The CDR3 totals 13 residues. Germline V gene data show CDR1 as MNHEY and CDR2 as SVGAGI. Trimming stripped 5 bases from V and 3 bases from J, with 8 bases between. CDR3 residues: CASSTRDYNEQFF. The CDR3 DNA reads as TGTGCCAGCAGTACCCGGGACTACAATGAGCAGTTCTTC.

The CDR3 region has the DNA TGTGCCAGCAGCCAAATAAAAGATGCAGTGAATGGCTACACCTTC. It yields the protein CASSQIKDAVNGYTF. This sequence joins TRBV4-2 and TRBJ1-2; D uncertain. The germline gives CDR1 LGHNA, CDR2 YNFKEQ. This CDR3 contains 15 residues. V dropped 2 bases and J dropped 6 bases, with 16 bases sitting between them.